The 24 T cell receptor beta chains presented below share a single source sample, sequenced in a study of blood T cell repertoires in COVID-19. Only in-frame clones appear in the TCRdb table, and some are missing; sequencing was by immunoSEQ multiplex PCR. This table holds about 240,000 clones, approximately 78% found once. Sample: peripheral blood. Receptor source: a woman older than 75 with COVID-19, enrolled during active disease.

This clone has only one observation. The rearrangement joins TRBV5-1 to TRBJ1-2; TRBD1 is a possible D gene (6 bases). This CDR3 is built from 13 residues. Germline lookup yields CDR1 SGHRS and CDR2 YFSETQ. V lost 4 bases to trimming and J lost 4 bases, with 11 bases between them. DNA for the CDR3: TGCGCCAGCAGCACTGGACAGACCTATGGCTACACCTTC. Translating gives CASSTGQTYGYTF.

The chain joins TRBV7-6 to TRBJ2-1; no clear D gene. V was cut by 6 bases and J by 0 bases, with 12 bases left in between. CDR3 size: 15 residues. In germline, CDR1 is SGHVS, CDR2 FNYEAQ. CDR3 nucleotide sequence: TGTGCCAGCAGGTCTCAGATAAGCTCCTACAATGAGCAGTTCTTC. Translating it yields CASRSQISSYNEQFF.

DNA of the CDR3: TGCGCCAGCAGCCCGGACAGGGCCGGGGAGACCCAGTACTTC. It encodes CASSPDRAGETQYF. The chain joins TRBV5-1 to TRBJ2-5; TRBD1 matches at 8 bases. In germline, CDR1 is SGHRS, CDR2 YFSETQ. This CDR3 is 14 amino acids long. The junction had 7 bases not matched to a gene; V was cut back by 4 bases and J by 5 bases.

CDR3 amino acids: CASSFSGDAYEQYF. DNA of the CDR3: TGCGCCAGCAGCTTCTCAGGGGACGCCTACGAGCAGTACTTC. This chain connects TRBV5-1 to TRBJ2-7, with a tentative D call TRBD1 (6 bases). CDR1 is SGHRS and CDR2 is YFSETQ in the germline V gene. The CDR3 runs 14 residues. V lost 2 bases to trimming and J lost 2 bases, with 11 bases between them.

This clone came up once. The chain combines TRBV19 with TRBJ1-1; 7 nucleotides align to TRBD1. The CDR3 loop spans 13 amino acids. The germline V gene has CDR1 LNHDA and CDR2 SQIVND (reference sequence). The V and J ends lost 6 bases and 4 bases, in that order; junction bases with no gene match: 5. CDR3 sequence: CASRLDRTTEAFF. The CDR3 DNA reads as TGTGCCAGTAGACTGGACAGGACCACTGAAGCTTTCTTT. Using reference TRBV19 and TRBJ1-1 for the parts outside the CDR3, the full variable domain is DGGITQSPKYLFRKEGQNVTLSCEQNLNHDAMYWYRQDPGQGLRLIYYSQIVNDFQKGDIAEGYSVSREKKESFPLTVTSAQKNPTAFYLCASRLDRTTEAFFGQGTRLTVV.

This rearrangement joins TRBV29-1 to TRBJ1-2; TRBD1 aligns across 8 bases. With V trimmed by 4 bases and J by 2 bases, 3 bases remained unmatched. Germline V lookup: CDR1 SQVTM, CDR2 ANQGSEA. The length of the CDR3 is 13 residues. CDR3 amino acids: CSVASGGNYGYTF. CDR3 DNA: TGCAGCGTTGCTTCAGGGGGCAACTATGGCTACACCTTC.

The rearrangement uses TRBV30 and TRBJ2-2; a weak D match, TRBD1 (5 bases). The germline gives CDR1 GTSNPN, CDR2 SVGIG (reference sequence). There are 17 residues in the CDR3. V lost 3 bases and J 3 bases, leaving 20 bases between the germline ends. This CDR3 reads CAWSPTYIAGHTGELFF. The CDR3, as DNA: TGTGCCTGGAGCCCAACCTATATTGCAGGGCACACCGGGGAGCTGTTTTTT.

This rearrangement joins TRBV3-1 (or the pseudogene TRBV3-2) to TRBJ1-2; D is possibly TRBD1 (5 bases). The CDR3 contains 13 residues. The V end lost 3 bases, the J end lost 8 bases, and 13 bases lay between the germline ends. The germline gives CDR1 LGHDT, CDR2 YNNKEL (reference sequence). The CDR3 DNA reads as TGTGCCAGCAGCCAGGAGGGGCTAGGCGGCTACACCTTC. This codes for CASSQEGLGGYTF.

The chain links TRBV25-1 to TRBJ1-2, with 8 positions matching TRBD1. Germline CDR1 is MGHDK and CDR2 is SYGVNS. The ends lost 8 bases at V and 7 bases at J; junction bases unmatched: 9. The CDR3 length is 13 residues. The CDR3 coding sequence is TGTGCCAGCTCGGACAGGGATCGGGGTGGCTACACCTTC. As protein: CASSDRDRGGYTF.

The genes are TRBV24-1 and TRBJ2-5; 11 bases map to TRBD2. V gave up 7 bases and J gave up 1 base; unmatched junction bases: 7. CDR1 is KGHDR, CDR2 SFDVKD, per germline. This CDR3 is built from 16 residues. The CDR3 loop is CATSATGTSGQETQYF. The CDR3 nucleotides read TGTGCCACCAGCGCCACCGGGACTAGCGGCCAAGAGACCCAGTACTTC.

This chain joins TRBV15 and TRBJ1-4; 7 bases fit TRBD1. This CDR3 contains 15 residues. V lost 1 base, J lost 4 bases, and 3 bases stayed unmatched. Looked up from germline, CDR1 is LNHNV and CDR2 is YYDKDF (reference sequence). CDR3 residues: CATSRGTGVNEKLFF. The CDR3, as DNA: TGTGCCACCAGCAGAGGTACAGGGGTTAATGAAAAACTGTTTTTT.

This clone was found a few times. The chain has TRBV6-2 or TRBV6-3 and TRBJ2-7; 8 bases map to TRBD2. V lost 2 bases and J lost 2; bases outside the gene matches: 8. The CDR3 loop spans 16 amino acids. Per germline, CDR1 MNHEY and CDR2 SVGEGT. Here the CDR3 reads CASSYDGGAAAYEQYF. CDR3 DNA sequence: TGTGCCAGCAGTTACGACGGGGGGGCCGCGGCCTACGAGCAGTACTTC.

The genes are TRBV6-5 and TRBJ2-1; D perhaps matches TRBD1 (6 bases). Germline lookup yields CDR1 MNHEY and CDR2 SVGAGI. This CDR3 is built from 12 residues. V was shortened by 6 bases and J by 8 bases, with 11 bases between the two germline ends. In DNA form, the CDR3 reads TGTGCCAGCAGGTCGACAGGTCATGAGCAGTTCTTC. Its protein is CASRSTGHEQFF.

This clone was detected only a few times. The rearrangement links TRBV30 to TRBJ1-5; possibly TRBD1 for D (5 bases). Trimming shortened V by 0 bases and J by 2 bases, and 17 bases separated the two germline ends. The CDR3 totals 17 residues. In germline, CDR1 is GTSNPN, CDR2 SVGIG (reference sequence). CDR3 coding DNA: TGTGCCTGGAGTGTTGGACCTACTCCCAGGGGCAATCAGCCCCAGCATTTT. The encoded protein is CAWSVGPTPRGNQPQHF.

V gene TRBV7-3 combines with J gene TRBJ2-2, with D maybe TRBD1 (5 bases). Trimming took off 4 bases at V and 9 bases at J, with 12 bases between the two ends. The germline V gene has CDR1 SGHTA and CDR2 FQGTGA. The CDR3 runs to 13 residues. DNA for the CDR3: TGTGCCAGCAGCTCTCCAGGGTCTAGGGAGCTGTTTTTT. Its protein product is CASSSPGSRELFF.

This clone appeared a single time. The V and J genes are TRBV29-1 and TRBJ1-2, with D possibly TRBD1 on 6 matching bases. V was pared by 8 bases and J by 2 bases, with 12 bases between. The CDR3 has 12 residues. Germline assignment: CDR1 SQVTM and CDR2 ANQGSEA. The CDR3 DNA reads as TGCAGCCCGTGGGGGCCAAACTATGGCTACACCTTC. It translates to CSPWGPNYGYTF.

This clone was seen only once. This rearrangement joins TRBV2 to TRBJ2-7; the match to TRBD1 covers 8 bases. In germline, CDR1 is SNHLY, CDR2 FYNNEI. J lost 6 bases, V lost 4 bases, and 11 bases had no gene match. CDR3 length: 15 amino acids. CDR3 amino acids: CASSASGTGSPEQYF. DNA for the CDR3: TGTGCCAGCAGTGCCTCCGGGACAGGCTCCCCCGAGCAGTACTTC. Drawing the rest from reference TRBV2 and TRBJ2-7, the complete variable domain is EPEVTQTPSHQVTQMGQEVILRCVPISNHLYFYWYRQILGQKVEFLVSFYNNEISEKSEIFDDQFSVERPDGSNFTLKIRSTKLEDSAMYFCASSASGTGSPEQYFGPGTRLTVT.

The chain has TRBV4-1 and TRBJ2-7, with 7 bases that match TRBD2. Germline assignment: CDR1 MGHRA and CDR2 YSYEKL. Unmatched junction bases numbered 10, after V lost 1 base and J lost 4 bases. The length of the CDR3 is 16 residues. CDR3 protein: CASSQGSASGPYEQYF. CDR3 in DNA: TGCGCCAGCAGCCAAGGGTCAGCTAGCGGTCCTTACGAGCAGTACTTC.

The chain employs TRBV5-4 and TRBJ2-3; possibly TRBD1 for D (5 bases). The CDR3 has 16 residues. CDR1 SGHNT and CDR2 YYREEE come from the germline V gene (reference sequence). V dropped 4 bases and J dropped 1 base, with 16 bases sitting between them. The CDR3 bases are TGTGCCAGCAGCACCTTCGACAGACCTGGCACAGATACGCAGTATTTT. As protein: CASSTFDRPGTDTQYF.

Of note for this clone: Other DNA sequences in the same sample also yield this CDR3. The chain uses TRBV3-1 (or the pseudogene TRBV3-2) and TRBJ2-5; 16 nucleotides agree with TRBD2. The CDR3 length is 16 residues. V dropped 3 bases and J dropped 2; count of bases not matched to a gene: 0. The germline CDR1 and CDR2 sequences are LGHDT and YNNKEL (reference sequence). The CDR3 DNA follows: TGTGCCAGCAGCCAGGGACTAGCGGGGGGGCAAGAGACCCAGTACTTC. It yields the protein CASSQGLAGGQETQYF.

V is TRBV11-2 and J is TRBJ1-2; D is undetermined. The CDR3 has 14 amino acids. Per the germline V gene, CDR1 is SGHAT and CDR2 is FQNNGV. The V gene lost 0 bases and the J gene lost 7 bases, with 12 bases spanning the gap. CDR3 sequence: CASSLDFEGSGYTF. Here the CDR3 DNA reads TGTGCCAGCAGCTTAGATTTCGAGGGTTCTGGCTACACCTTC.

The CDR3 sequence: CASSNLGTGGLGYTF. In DNA, the CDR3 is TGTGCCAGCAGTAACCTCGGGACAGGGGGCCTTGGCTACACCTTC. The rearrangement uses TRBV6-5 and TRBJ1-2; TRBD1 aligns across 12 bases. The CDR3 runs to 15 residues. V lost 5 bases, J lost 7 bases, and 8 bases stayed unmatched. Germline assignment: CDR1 MNHEY and CDR2 SVGAGI.

CDR3 nucleotide sequence: TGTGCCTGGACCCCCCGGGGGGCAGTGCGGACCGGGGAGCTGTTTTTT. It codes for CAWTPRGAVRTGELFF. This rearrangement joins TRBV30 to TRBJ2-2, with a weak D call TRBD2 (7 bases). CDR3 length equals 16 residues. Trimming took 4 bases from V and 5 from J, leaving 20 bases between them. The germline gives CDR1 GTSNPN, CDR2 SVGIG (reference sequence).

V usage is TRBV10-3 and J usage is TRBJ2-7; D is possibly TRBD1 (5 bases). The germline gives CDR1 ENHRY, CDR2 SYGVKD. The ends were cut back, 7 bases at V and 0 bases at J, with 10 bases in the middle. The CDR3 spans 13 residues. CDR3 nucleotide sequence: TGTGCCATCAAGGGCAGGGACTCCTACGAGCAGTACTTC. It yields the protein CAIKGRDSYEQYF.